One sample yielded the 3 T cell receptor beta chains listed below, sequenced in a study of CD8+ T cells in alopecia areata. Treatment described: oral pan-JAK inhibitor, 5-10 mg twice daily. Reverse transcription of extracted RNA yielded cDNA, which provided the sequencing template. The table came from immunoSEQ multiplex PCR; TCRdb's copy has only in-frame clones and leaves some out. The data hold 95,000 to 110,000 clones, with roughly 84% observed a single time. Sequenced material: CD8+ T cells sorted from blood, taken at week 24, from a patient treated with tofacitinib. Source of these receptors: a human donor with alopecia areata.

J is TRBJ2-7 and V is TRBV29-1; no clear D. CDR3 length: 11 residues. CDR1 and CDR2 from the germline V gene are SQVTM and ANQGSEA. Trimming took off 1 base at V and 3 bases at J, with 4 bases between the two ends. The CDR3 reads CSVEGDYEQYF. In DNA, the CDR3 is TGCAGCGTTGAAGGCGACTACGAGCAGTACTTC.

V gene TRBV6-1 combines with J gene TRBJ2-2; a possible D gene is TRBD1 (6 bases). The CDR3 covers 13 residues. V was trimmed by 6 bases and J by 6 bases, leaving 11 bases between them. CDR1 is MNHNS, CDR2 SASEGT, per germline. The CDR3 spells CASREGEAGELFF. The CDR3 nucleotides read TGTGCCAGCAGAGAGGGGGAAGCCGGGGAGCTGTTTTTT.

The rearrangement links TRBV2 to TRBJ2-1; 7 positions agree with TRBD2. V was clipped by 3 bases and J by 0 bases; unmatched bases: 2. The CDR3 is made up of 15 amino acids. Germline V gene lookup returns CDR1 SNHLY and CDR2 FYNNEI. The CDR3 spells CASSEGTTSYNEQFF. The CDR3 bases are TGTGCCAGCAGTGAGGGGACTACCTCCTACAATGAGCAGTTCTTC.